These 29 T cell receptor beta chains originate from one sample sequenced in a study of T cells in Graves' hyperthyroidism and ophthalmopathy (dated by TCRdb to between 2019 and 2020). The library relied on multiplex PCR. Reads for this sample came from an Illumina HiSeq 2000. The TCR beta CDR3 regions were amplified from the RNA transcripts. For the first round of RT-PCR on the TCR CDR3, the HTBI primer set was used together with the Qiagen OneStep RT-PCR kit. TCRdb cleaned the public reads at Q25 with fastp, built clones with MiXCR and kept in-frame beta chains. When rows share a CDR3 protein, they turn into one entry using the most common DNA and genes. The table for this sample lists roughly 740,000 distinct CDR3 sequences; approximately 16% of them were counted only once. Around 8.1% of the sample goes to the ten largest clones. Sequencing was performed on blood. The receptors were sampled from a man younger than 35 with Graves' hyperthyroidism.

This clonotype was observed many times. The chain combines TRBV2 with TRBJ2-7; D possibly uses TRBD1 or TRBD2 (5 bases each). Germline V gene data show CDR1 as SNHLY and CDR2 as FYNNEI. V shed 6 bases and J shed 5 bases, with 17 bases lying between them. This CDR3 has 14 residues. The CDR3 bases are TGTGCCAGCAGGGGTGTCCAGGGAGCCCACGAGCAGTACTTC. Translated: CASRGVQGAHEQYF.

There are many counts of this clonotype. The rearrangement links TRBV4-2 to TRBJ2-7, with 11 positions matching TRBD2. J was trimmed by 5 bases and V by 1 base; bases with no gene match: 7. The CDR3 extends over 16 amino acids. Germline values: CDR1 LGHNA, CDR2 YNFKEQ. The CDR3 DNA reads TGTGCCAGCAGCCAAGCGGTGGCTAGCGGGAGGAACGAGCAGTACTTC. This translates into CASSQAVASGRNEQYF.

CDR3 nucleotide sequence: TGCGCCACGTCACCGGGACAGCGATCTTATGGCTACACCTTC. It is translated as CATSPGQRSYGYTF. The chain couples TRBV10-2 to TRBJ1-2, with 7 bases matching TRBD1. The V gene end was trimmed by 10 bases and the J gene end by 5 bases; junction bases not matched to a gene: 13. The length of the CDR3 is 14 residues. CDR1 is WSHSY and CDR2 is SAAADI in the germline V gene.

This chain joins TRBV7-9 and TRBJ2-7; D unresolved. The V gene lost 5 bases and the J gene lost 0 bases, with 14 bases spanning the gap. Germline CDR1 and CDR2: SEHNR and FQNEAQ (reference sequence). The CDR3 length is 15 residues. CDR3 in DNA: TGTGCCAGCAGCCCCCGGACCGTTAGCTCCTACGAGCAGTACTTC. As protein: CASSPRTVSSYEQYF.

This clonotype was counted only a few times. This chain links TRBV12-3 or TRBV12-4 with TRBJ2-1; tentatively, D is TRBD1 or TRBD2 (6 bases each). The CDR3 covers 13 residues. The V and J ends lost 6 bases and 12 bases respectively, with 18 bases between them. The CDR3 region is CASSRLVGAVQFF. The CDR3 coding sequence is TGTGCCAGCAGCCGACTAGTGGGGGCTGTGCAGTTCTTC.

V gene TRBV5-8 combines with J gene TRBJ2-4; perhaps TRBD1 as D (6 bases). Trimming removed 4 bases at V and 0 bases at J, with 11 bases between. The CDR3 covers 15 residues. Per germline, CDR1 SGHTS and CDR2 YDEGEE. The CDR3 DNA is TGTGCCAGCAGCCCGAGGACAGCAGCCAAAAACATTCAGTACTTC. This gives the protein CASSPRTAAKNIQYF.

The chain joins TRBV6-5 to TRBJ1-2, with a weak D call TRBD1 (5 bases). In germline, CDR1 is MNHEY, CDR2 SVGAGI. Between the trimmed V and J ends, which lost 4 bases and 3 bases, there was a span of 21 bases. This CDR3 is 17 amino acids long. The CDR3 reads CASSFPVLRDGYYGYTF. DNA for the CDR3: TGTGCCAGCAGTTTTCCTGTCCTTAGGGACGGTTACTATGGCTACACCTTC.

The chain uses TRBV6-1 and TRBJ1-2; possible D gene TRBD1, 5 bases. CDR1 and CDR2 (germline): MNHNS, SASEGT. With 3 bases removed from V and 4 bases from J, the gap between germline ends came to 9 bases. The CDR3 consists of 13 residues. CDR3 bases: TGTGCCAGCAGTGACAGGGCGATCTATGGCTACACCTTC. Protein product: CASSDRAIYGYTF.

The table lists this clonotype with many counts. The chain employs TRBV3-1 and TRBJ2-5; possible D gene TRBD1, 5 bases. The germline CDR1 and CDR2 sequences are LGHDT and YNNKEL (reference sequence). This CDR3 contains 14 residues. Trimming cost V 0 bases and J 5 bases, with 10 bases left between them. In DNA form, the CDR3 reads TGTGCCAGCAGCCAAGATATGCCAGGGGAGACCCAGTACTTC. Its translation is CASSQDMPGETQYF.

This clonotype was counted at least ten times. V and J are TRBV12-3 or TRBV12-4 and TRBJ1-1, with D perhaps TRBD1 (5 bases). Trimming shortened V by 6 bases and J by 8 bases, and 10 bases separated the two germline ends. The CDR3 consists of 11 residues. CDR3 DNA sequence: TGTGCCAGCAGGGGGGGGGGGGAAGCTTTCTTT. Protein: CASRGGGEAFF.

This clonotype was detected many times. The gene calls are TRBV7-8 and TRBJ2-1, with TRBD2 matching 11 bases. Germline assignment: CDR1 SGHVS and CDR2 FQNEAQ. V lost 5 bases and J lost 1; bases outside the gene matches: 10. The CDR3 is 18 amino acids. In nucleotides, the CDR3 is TGTGCCAGCAGCCCCCAGGAGACTAGCGGGGCTTCCTACAATGAGCAGTTCTTC. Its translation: CASSPQETSGASYNEQFF.

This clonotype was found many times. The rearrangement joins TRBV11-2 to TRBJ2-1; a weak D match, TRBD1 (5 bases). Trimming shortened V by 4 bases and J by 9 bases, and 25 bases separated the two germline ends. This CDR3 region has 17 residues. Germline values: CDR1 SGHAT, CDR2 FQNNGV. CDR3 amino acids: CASSSIQGGLVRREQFF. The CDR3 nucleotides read TGTGCCAGCAGCTCCATCCAGGGTGGTTTAGTTCGCCGTGAGCAGTTCTTC. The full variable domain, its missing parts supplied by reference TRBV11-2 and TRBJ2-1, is EAGVAQSPRYKIIEKRQSVAFWCNPISGHATLYWYQQILGQGPKLLIQFQNNGVVDDSQLPKDRFSAERLKGVDSTLKIQPAKLEDSAVYLCASSSIQGGLVRREQFFGPGTRLTVL.

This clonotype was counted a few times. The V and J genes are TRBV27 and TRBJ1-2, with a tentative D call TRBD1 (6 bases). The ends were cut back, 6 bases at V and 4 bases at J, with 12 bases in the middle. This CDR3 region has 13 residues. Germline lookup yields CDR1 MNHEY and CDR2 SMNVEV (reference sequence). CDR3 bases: TGTGCCAGCAGCTCCTCAGGGGTCTATGGCTACACCTTC. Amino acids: CASSSSGVYGYTF.

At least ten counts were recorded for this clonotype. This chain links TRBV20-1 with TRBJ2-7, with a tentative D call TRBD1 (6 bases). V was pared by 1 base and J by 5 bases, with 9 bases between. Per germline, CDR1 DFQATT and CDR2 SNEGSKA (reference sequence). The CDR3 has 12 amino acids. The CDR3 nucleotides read TGCAGTGCTAGAGCTACAGGGAACGAGCAGTACTTC. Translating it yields CSARATGNEQYF.

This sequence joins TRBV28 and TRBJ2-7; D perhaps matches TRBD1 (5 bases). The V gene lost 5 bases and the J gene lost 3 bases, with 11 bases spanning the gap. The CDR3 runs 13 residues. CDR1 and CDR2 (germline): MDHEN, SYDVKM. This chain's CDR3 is CASSPHQGYEQYF. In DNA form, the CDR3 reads TGTGCCAGCAGTCCACACCAGGGCTACGAGCAGTACTTC. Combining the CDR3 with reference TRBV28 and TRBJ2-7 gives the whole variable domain DVKVTQSSRYLVKRTGEKVFLECVQDMDHENMFWYRQDPGLGLRLIYFSYDVKMKEKGDIPEGYSVSREKKERFSLILESASTNQTSMYLCASSPHQGYEQYFGPGTRLTVT.

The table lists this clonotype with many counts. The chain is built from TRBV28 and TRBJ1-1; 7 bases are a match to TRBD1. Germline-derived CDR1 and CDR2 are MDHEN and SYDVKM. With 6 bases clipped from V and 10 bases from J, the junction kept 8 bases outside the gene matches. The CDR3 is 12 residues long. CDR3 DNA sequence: TGTGCCAGCAGGAGGGACAGCGATGTAGCTTTCTTT. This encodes CASRRDSDVAFF.

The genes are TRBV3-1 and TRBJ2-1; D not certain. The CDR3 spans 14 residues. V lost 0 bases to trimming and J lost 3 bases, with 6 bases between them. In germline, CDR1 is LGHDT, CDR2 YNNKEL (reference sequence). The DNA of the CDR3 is TGTGCCAGCAGCCAAGATGGCTTCTACAATGAGCAGTTCTTC. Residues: CASSQDGFYNEQFF.

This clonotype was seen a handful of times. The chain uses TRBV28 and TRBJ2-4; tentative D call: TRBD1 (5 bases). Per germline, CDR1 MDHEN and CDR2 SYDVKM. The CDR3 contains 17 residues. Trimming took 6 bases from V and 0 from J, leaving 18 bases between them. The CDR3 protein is CASRTPRTFLAKNIQYF. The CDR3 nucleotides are TGTGCCAGCAGGACTCCGAGGACATTCCTAGCCAAAAACATTCAGTACTTC.

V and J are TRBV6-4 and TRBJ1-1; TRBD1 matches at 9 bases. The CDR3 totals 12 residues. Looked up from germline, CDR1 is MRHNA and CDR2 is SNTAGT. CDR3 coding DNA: TGTGCGGGGACAGGGCGAAGAACTGAAGCTTTCTTT. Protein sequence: CAGTGRRTEAFF.

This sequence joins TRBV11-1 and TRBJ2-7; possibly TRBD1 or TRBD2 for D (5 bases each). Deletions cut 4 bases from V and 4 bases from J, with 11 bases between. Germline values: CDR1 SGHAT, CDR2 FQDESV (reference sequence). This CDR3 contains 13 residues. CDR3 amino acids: CASSWQGEYEQYF. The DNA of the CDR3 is TGTGCCAGCAGCTGGCAGGGAGAATACGAGCAGTACTTC. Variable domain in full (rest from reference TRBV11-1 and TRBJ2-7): EAEVAQSPRYKITEKSQAVAFWCDPISGHATLYWYRQILGQGPELLVQFQDESVVDDSQLPKDRFSAERLKGVDSTLKIQPAELGDSAMYLCASSWQGEYEQYFGPGTRLTVT.

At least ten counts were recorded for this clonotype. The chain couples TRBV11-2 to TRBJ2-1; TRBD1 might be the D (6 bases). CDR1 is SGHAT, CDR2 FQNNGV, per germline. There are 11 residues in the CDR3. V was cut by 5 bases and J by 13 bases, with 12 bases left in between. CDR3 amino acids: CASSLGTNQFF. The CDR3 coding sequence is TGTGCCAGCAGCCTCGGGACAAATCAGTTCTTC.

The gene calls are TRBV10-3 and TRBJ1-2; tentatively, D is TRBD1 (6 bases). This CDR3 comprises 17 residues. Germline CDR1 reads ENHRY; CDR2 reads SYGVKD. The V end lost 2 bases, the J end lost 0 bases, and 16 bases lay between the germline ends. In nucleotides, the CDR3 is TGTGCCATCAGTGAGAGGGCAGGGGTAGTGGCTAACTATGGCTACACCTTC. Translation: CAISERAGVVANYGYTF.

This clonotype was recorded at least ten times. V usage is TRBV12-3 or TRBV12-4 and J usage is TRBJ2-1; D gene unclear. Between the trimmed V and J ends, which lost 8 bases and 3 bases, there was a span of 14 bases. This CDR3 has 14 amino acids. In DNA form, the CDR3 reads TGTGCCAGCCGGACCTCCCTCATCTACAATGAGCAGTTCTTC. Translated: CASRTSLIYNEQFF.

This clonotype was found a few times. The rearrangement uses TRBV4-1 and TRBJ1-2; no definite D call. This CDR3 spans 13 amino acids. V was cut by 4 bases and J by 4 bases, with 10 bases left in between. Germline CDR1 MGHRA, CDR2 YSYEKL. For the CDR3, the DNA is TGCGCCAGCAGCCCCGGCGGTATCTATGGCTACACCTTC. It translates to CASSPGGIYGYTF.

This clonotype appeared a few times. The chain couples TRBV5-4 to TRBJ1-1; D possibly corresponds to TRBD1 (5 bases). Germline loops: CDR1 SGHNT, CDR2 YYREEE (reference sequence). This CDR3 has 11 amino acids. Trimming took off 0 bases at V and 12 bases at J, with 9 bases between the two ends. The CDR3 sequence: CASSLGGGTFF. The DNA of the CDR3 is TGTGCCAGCAGCTTGGGTGGGGGGACTTTCTTT. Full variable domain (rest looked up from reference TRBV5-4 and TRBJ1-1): ETGVTQSPTHLIKTRGQQVTLRCSSQSGHNTVSWYQQALGQGPQFIFQYYREEENGRGNFPPRFSGLQFPNYSSELNVNALELDDSALYLCASSLGGGTFFGQGTRLTVV.

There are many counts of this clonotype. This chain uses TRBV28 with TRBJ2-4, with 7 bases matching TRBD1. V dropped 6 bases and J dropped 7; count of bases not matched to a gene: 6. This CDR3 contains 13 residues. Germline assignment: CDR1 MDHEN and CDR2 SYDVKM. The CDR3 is CASRKGQRNIQYF. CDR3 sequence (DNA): TGTGCCAGCAGGAAGGGACAGAGGAACATTCAGTACTTC. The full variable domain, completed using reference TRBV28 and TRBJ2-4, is DVKVTQSSRYLVKRTGEKVFLECVQDMDHENMFWYRQDPGLGLRLIYFSYDVKMKEKGDIPEGYSVSREKKERFSLILESASTNQTSMYLCASRKGQRNIQYFGAGTRLSVL.

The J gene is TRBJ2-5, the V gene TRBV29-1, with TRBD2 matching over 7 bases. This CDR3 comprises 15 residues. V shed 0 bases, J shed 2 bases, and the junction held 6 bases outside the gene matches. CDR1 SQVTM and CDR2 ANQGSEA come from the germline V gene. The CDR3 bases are TGCAGCGTTGAAGATCGGGGGAGGGAACAAGAGACCCAGTACTTC. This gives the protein CSVEDRGREQETQYF.

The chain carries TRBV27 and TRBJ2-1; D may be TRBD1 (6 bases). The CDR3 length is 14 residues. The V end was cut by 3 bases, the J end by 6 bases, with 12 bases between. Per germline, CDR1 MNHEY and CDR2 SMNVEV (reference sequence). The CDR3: CASSFNTRGNEQFF. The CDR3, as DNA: TGTGCCAGCAGTTTTAATACCAGGGGCAATGAGCAGTTCTTC.

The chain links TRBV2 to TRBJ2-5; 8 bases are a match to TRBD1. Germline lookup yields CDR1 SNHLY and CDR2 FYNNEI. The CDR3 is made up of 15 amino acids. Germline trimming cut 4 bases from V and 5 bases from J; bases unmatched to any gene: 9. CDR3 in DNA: TGTGCCAGCAGTGCACAGGGGGGCGCGGGGGAGACCCAGTACTTC. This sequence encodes CASSAQGGAGETQYF.